What follows are 26 T cell receptor beta chains derived from one specimen sequenced in a study of regulatory T cells in long-lasting Graves disease. The sample's time point: persistent/refractory GD, antithyroid drugs over 5 years with positive TRAb. Extracted PBMC RNA gave rise to the TCR library. According to the study, TCR beta libraries were built with iRepertoire HTBI primers and CDR3-region Arm-PCR. TCRdb called the multiplex PCR reads again in MiXCR, with one record for every CDR3 protein. This sample carries 500,000 to 700,000 distinct CDR3 sequences, 30% of them seen once, and the ten largest clones take roughly 41%. The starting material was peripheral blood mononuclear cells (PBMCs), obtained when the disease was refractory, from a patient treated with antithyroid drugs. All receptors derive from a female donor with Graves disease.

This sequence joins TRBV7-9 and TRBJ1-1; possibly TRBD1 for D (5 bases). There are 16 residues in the CDR3. Germline V gives CDR1 SEHNR, CDR2 FQNEAQ (reference sequence). V lost 1 base and J 0 bases, leaving 12 bases between the germline ends. The CDR3, as DNA: TGTGCCAGCAGCTTAGGTGCTCAGACAGTGAACACTGAAGCTTTCTTT. It specifies CASSLGAQTVNTEAFF. Supplemented by reference TRBV7-9 and TRBJ1-1, the full variable domain reads DTGVSQNPRHKITKRGQNVTFRCDPISEHNRLYWYRQTLGQGPEFLTYFQNEAQLEKSRLLSDRFSAERPKGSFSTLEIQRTEQGDSAMYLCASSLGAQTVNTEAFFGQGTRLTVV.

The chain employs TRBV6-9 and TRBJ1-2; 8 nucleotides align to TRBD1. Trimming removed 4 bases from V and 3 bases from J; junction bases left unmatched: 10. CDR1 MNHGY and CDR2 SVAAGI come from the germline V gene. This CDR3 has 16 amino acids. This CDR3 is CASSFSTGGGDYGYTF. The CDR3 nucleotides read TGTGCCAGCAGTTTCTCTACAGGGGGGGGGGACTATGGCTACACCTTC.

This clonotype was seen a handful of times. V and J are TRBV7-9 and TRBJ2-5, with D possibly matching TRBD1 (5 bases). CDR1 is SEHNR, CDR2 FQNEAQ, per germline (reference sequence). Between the trimmed V and J ends, which lost 2 bases and 0 bases, there was a span of 7 bases. CDR3 size: 14 residues. Here the CDR3 DNA reads TGTGCCAGCAGCTTATCAGGGTACCAAGAGACCCAGTACTTC. Translated: CASSLSGYQETQYF.

This rearrangement joins TRBV2 to TRBJ2-5; D gene ambiguous. The CDR3 is 13 amino acids. Germline V gives CDR1 SNHLY, CDR2 FYNNEI. The V and J ends lost 4 bases and 0 bases respectively, with 6 bases between them. CDR3 bases: TGTGCCAGCAGTGCAGTGAACCAAGAGACCCAGTACTTC. This gives the protein CASSAVNQETQYF.

This clonotype has more than one count but fewer than ten. This chain links TRBV20-1 with TRBJ1-1, with D uncertain. This CDR3 has 15 amino acids. V gave up 2 bases and J gave up 0 bases, with 13 bases separating them. Germline values: CDR1 DFQATT, CDR2 SNEGSKA (reference sequence). The CDR3 loop reads CSARPGRGMNTEAFF. DNA of the CDR3: TGCAGTGCTAGACCGGGCCGAGGGATGAACACTGAAGCTTTCTTT.

At least ten counts were recorded for this clonotype. The J gene is TRBJ1-5, the V gene TRBV6-1; D gene unclear. The CDR3 is 15 residues long. Trimming shortened V by 7 bases and J by 4 bases, and 17 bases separated the two germline ends. CDR1 MNHNS and CDR2 SASEGT come from the germline V gene. The CDR3 nucleotides read TGTGCCAGCAAAGGAGGCTTGATAGGAAATCAGCCCCAGCATTTT. It yields the protein CASKGGLIGNQPQHF.

This clonotype appeared a few times. This chain uses TRBV7-2 with TRBJ2-1; no clear D. CDR3 size: 12 residues. Germline values: CDR1 SGHTA, CDR2 FQGNSA. V lost 5 bases to trimming and J lost 6 bases, with 8 bases between them. CDR3 sequence reads: CASSHLGNEQFF. The CDR3 DNA reads TGTGCCAGCAGCCACCTTGGCAATGAGCAGTTCTTC.

The chain combines TRBV6-1 with TRBJ1-4; TRBD1 is a possible D gene (6 bases). Trimming cost V 8 bases and J 0 bases, with 19 bases left between them. CDR3 size: 17 residues. Germline lookup yields CDR1 MNHNS and CDR2 SASEGT. CDR3 region: CASSLTGTHATNEKLFF. The CDR3 DNA reads as TGTGCCAGCTCATTGACAGGCACTCATGCAACTAATGAAAAACTGTTTTTT.

The table lists this clonotype with many counts. V gene TRBV12-3 or TRBV12-4 combines with J gene TRBJ1-4, with TRBD1 identical over 10 bases. This CDR3 is built from 14 residues. J lost 7 bases, V lost 6 bases, and 5 bases had no gene match. CDR3 sequence (DNA): TGTGCCAGCAGCTTGGGACAGGGGACTGAAAAACTGTTTTTT. It codes for CASSLGQGTEKLFF.

The count of this clonotype is one. The genes are TRBV18 and TRBJ1-6, with D possibly TRBD1 on 5 matching bases. The germline V and J ends were trimmed by 4 bases and 6 bases, with 10 bases remaining between them. CDR3 size: 14 residues. In germline, CDR1 is KGHSH, CDR2 LQKENI. CDR3 loop: CASSLGAVNSPLHF. The CDR3 DNA is TGTGCCAGCTCACTAGGGGCAGTTAATTCACCCCTCCACTTT.

The V gene is TRBV19, the J gene TRBJ1-2; perhaps TRBD1 as D (6 bases). Looked up from germline, CDR1 is LNHDA and CDR2 is SQIVND (reference sequence). This CDR3 has 13 residues. Deletions cut 10 bases from V and 4 bases from J, with 16 bases between. CDR3 residues: CATRGVGVYGYTF. The CDR3 bases are TGTGCCACCAGGGGCGTCGGGGTCTATGGCTACACCTTC.

The chain has TRBV5-5 and TRBJ1-5; D is unresolved. The CDR3 runs 15 residues. CDR1 and CDR2 (germline): SGHKS, YYEKEE (reference sequence). V lost 2 bases and J lost 1, with 10 bases in between. The CDR3 DNA sequence: TGTGCCAGCAGCTTTGGTTTGGACAGCAATCAGCCCCAGCATTTT. This translates into CASSFGLDSNQPQHF.

The chain uses TRBV20-1 and TRBJ1-3; 7 positions agree with TRBD1. The V gene end was trimmed by 0 bases and the J gene end by 1 base; junction bases not matched to a gene: 6. The CDR3 totals 16 residues. The germline CDR1 and CDR2 sequences are DFQATT and SNEGSKA (reference sequence). Here the CDR3 reads CSARDWSRGSGNTIYF. CDR3 DNA sequence: TGCAGTGCTAGAGATTGGAGCAGGGGGTCTGGAAACACCATATATTTT.

The chain is built from TRBV28 and TRBJ1-4; D not certain. Trimming shortened V by 2 bases and J by 8 bases, and 12 bases separated the two germline ends. The CDR3 loop spans 14 amino acids. The germline V gene has CDR1 MDHEN and CDR2 SYDVKM. Here the CDR3 reads CASSLRQFNEKLFF. Here the CDR3 DNA reads TGTGCCAGCAGTTTACGGCAGTTCAACGAAAAACTGTTTTTT.

This clonotype was observed many times. The V call is TRBV2, the J call TRBJ1-2; no clear D gene. The V end lost 1 base, the J end lost 1 base, and 4 bases lay between the germline ends. The CDR3 runs to 13 residues. From germline, CDR1 is SNHLY and CDR2 FYNNEI. This CDR3 reads CASSEESNYGYTF. The CDR3 DNA sequence: TGTGCCAGCAGTGAAGAGAGTAACTATGGCTACACCTTC.

CDR3 in amino acids: CASSGVPRLNTEAFF. CDR3 DNA sequence: TGTGCCAGCAGTGGGGTACCCAGATTGAACACTGAAGCTTTCTTT. The chain has TRBV6-1 and TRBJ1-1; no reliable D call. This CDR3 region has 15 residues. Germline V gene lookup returns CDR1 MNHNS and CDR2 SASEGT. Trimming removed 4 bases at V and 0 bases at J, with 12 bases between.

This clonotype was observed a few times. The chain couples TRBV7-3 to TRBJ1-1; the match to TRBD1 covers 9 bases. The J segment lost 2 bases and the V segment lost 5 bases, leaving 9 bases of the junction unmatched. From germline, CDR1 is SGHTA and CDR2 FQGTGA. The CDR3 sequence is 16 residues long. The CDR3 sequence is CASSKTGGLINTEAFF. In DNA form, the CDR3 reads TGTGCCAGCAGCAAAACAGGGGGCCTAATAAACACTGAAGCTTTCTTT. The complete variable domain, with remaining parts taken from reference TRBV7-3 and TRBJ1-1, reads GAGVSQTPSNKVTEKGKYVELRCDPISGHTALYWYRQSLGQGPEFLIYFQGTGAADDSGLPNDRFFAVRPEGSVSTLKIQRTERGDSAVYLCASSKTGGLINTEAFFGQGTRLTVV.

This clonotype showed up many times. V usage is TRBV10-3 and J usage is TRBJ2-7, with D unresolved. This CDR3 comprises 11 residues. V lost 11 bases to trimming and J lost 4 bases, with 12 bases between them. Germline-derived CDR1 and CDR2 are ENHRY and SYGVKD. The CDR3: CAASDSYEQYF. In DNA, the CDR3 is TGTGCCGCCTCCGACTCGTACGAGCAGTACTTC.

The chain links TRBV6-1 to TRBJ1-5, with 10 nucleotides matching TRBD1. The CDR3 totals 15 residues. The J segment lost 6 bases and the V segment lost 2 bases, leaving 4 bases of the junction unmatched. Per germline, CDR1 MNHNS and CDR2 SASEGT. The CDR3 DNA reads as TGTGCCAGCAGTGAACGCCGACAGGGGGCTCAGCCCCAGCATTTT. It translates to CASSERRQGAQPQHF.

The genes are TRBV14 and TRBJ1-1; unclear D gene. Germline V lookup: CDR1 SGHDN, CDR2 FVKESK. Trimming took off 3 bases at V and 5 bases at J, with 16 bases between the two ends. This CDR3 region has 15 residues. The CDR3 protein is CASSHRLAAGTEAFF. The CDR3 coding sequence is TGTGCCAGCAGCCACCGTCTAGCTGCGGGGACTGAAGCTTTCTTT.

In this sample, this clonotype turned up many times. This chain connects TRBV28 to TRBJ2-7; 9 nucleotides align to TRBD1. Germline lookup yields CDR1 MDHEN and CDR2 SYDVKM. This CDR3 is built from 16 residues. J was trimmed by 7 bases and V by 3 bases; bases with no gene match: 13. The CDR3 region has the DNA TGTGCCAGCAGTTTTCCTAAATCACAGGGGGCGAGAGAGCAGTACTTC. Translated, it gives CASSFPKSQGAREQYF.

The chain employs TRBV20-1 and TRBJ1-4; possibly TRBD1 for D (5 bases). The CDR3 runs 15 residues. Per the germline V gene, CDR1 is DFQATT and CDR2 is SNEGSKA (reference sequence). Trimming took off 0 bases at V and 5 bases at J, with 13 bases between the two ends. The CDR3: CSARDPQWGNEKLFF. CDR3 sequence (DNA): TGCAGTGCTAGAGATCCTCAGTGGGGGAATGAAAAACTGTTTTTT.

This clonotype came up a few times. The chain recombines TRBV5-1 with TRBJ1-1, with D perhaps matching TRBD1 (5 bases). The CDR3 is 17 residues long. Germline V CDR1 and CDR2: SGHRS, YFSETQ. V dropped 4 bases and J dropped 7 bases, with 26 bases sitting between them. Here the CDR3 reads CASSSTYPRQPRDEAFF. CDR3 nucleotide sequence: TGCGCCAGCAGCAGCACCTACCCTCGACAGCCCCGAGATGAAGCTTTCTTT.

This chain links TRBV7-9 with TRBJ1-2; no clear D. The V end was cut by 5 bases, the J end by 5 bases, with 12 bases between. CDR3 length: 13 residues. CDR1 is SEHNR and CDR2 is FQNEAQ in the germline V gene (reference sequence). CDR3 DNA: TGTGCCAGCAGCCTGGGGTCTCGGTATGGCTACACCTTC. Its translation: CASSLGSRYGYTF. The whole variable domain, remainder taken from reference TRBV7-9 and TRBJ1-2, is DTGVSQNPRHKITKRGQNVTFRCDPISEHNRLYWYRQTLGQGPEFLTYFQNEAQLEKSRLLSDRFSAERPKGSFSTLEIQRTEQGDSAMYLCASSLGSRYGYTFGSGTRLTVV.

This clonotype has just a few counts. This CDR3 reads CSVEDQGHYEQYF. The CDR3 DNA is TGCAGCGTTGAAGATCAGGGACACTACGAGCAGTACTTC. The V call is TRBV29-1, the J call TRBJ2-7, with TRBD1 as a possible D gene (6 bases). Trimming pared 0 bases from V and 3 bases from J, leaving 9 bases between. Germline lookup yields CDR1 SQVTM and CDR2 ANQGSEA. The CDR3 length is 13 residues.

This clonotype was counted a few times. CDR3 residues: CAWGPPRRVHTEAFF. CDR3 DNA sequence: TGTGCCTGGGGCCCCCCCCGCAGGGTGCACACTGAAGCTTTCTTT. The chain has TRBV30 and TRBJ1-1; a weak D match, TRBD1 (5 bases). Germline V gene data show CDR1 as GTSNPN and CDR2 as SVGIG (reference sequence). Trimming pared 5 bases from V and 3 bases from J, leaving 19 bases between. The CDR3 length is 15 residues.